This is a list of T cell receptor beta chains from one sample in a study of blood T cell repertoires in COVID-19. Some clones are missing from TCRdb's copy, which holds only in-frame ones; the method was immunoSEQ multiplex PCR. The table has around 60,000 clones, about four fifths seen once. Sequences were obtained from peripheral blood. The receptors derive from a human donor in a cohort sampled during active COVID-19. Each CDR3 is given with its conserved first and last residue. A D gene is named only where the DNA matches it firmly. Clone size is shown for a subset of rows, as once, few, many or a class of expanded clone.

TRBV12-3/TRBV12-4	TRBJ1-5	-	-	TGTGCCAGCAGTTCCGGGAATCAGCCCCAGCATTTT	CASSSGNQPQHF
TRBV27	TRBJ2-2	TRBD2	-	TGTGCCAGCAGTCCTCTTAGCGGGAGCTGGCCCGGGGAGCTGTTTTTT	CASSPLSGSWPGELFF
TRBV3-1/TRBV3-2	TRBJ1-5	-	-	TGTGCCAGCAGCCAAGGTTATGGGAGGACCCAGCATTTT	CASSQGYGRTQHF
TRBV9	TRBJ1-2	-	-	TGTGCCAGCAGCGTAGGCCCGGGACTCCCTTCGGACTATGGCTACACCTTC	CASSVGPGLPSDYGYTF
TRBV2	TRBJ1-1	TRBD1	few	TGTGCCAGCAGGTTCCGGGACAGGGGCACTGAAGCTTTCTTT	CASRFRDRGTEAFF
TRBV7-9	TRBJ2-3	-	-	TGTGCCAGCAGCTTAGACGGGGCAGATACGCAGTATTTT	CASSLDGADTQYF
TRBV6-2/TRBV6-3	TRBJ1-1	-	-	TGTGCCAGCAGTTACCCAGGCGTCGACACTGAAGCTTTCTTT	CASSYPGVDTEAFF
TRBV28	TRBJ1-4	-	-	TGTGCCAGCAGTTTCCTCCGTCCAGGGGATAATGAAAAACTGTTTTTT	CASSFLRPGDNEKLFF
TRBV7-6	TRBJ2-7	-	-	TGTGCCAGCAGCTTATTAAGCAGGGGGGCAGGGGGCGAGCAGTACTTC	CASSLLSRGAGGEQYF
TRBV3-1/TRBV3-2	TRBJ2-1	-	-	TGTGCCAGCAGCCACCTAGGTTTAGTCTACAATGAGCAGTTCTTC	CASSHLGLVYNEQFF
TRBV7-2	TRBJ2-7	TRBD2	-	TGTGCCAGCAGCTTGGCTGCTGGGACTAGCGTCTACGAGCAGTACTTC	CASSLAAGTSVYEQYF
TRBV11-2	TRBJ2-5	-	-	TGTGCCAGCAGCCCAACCTTTGGGGCGGGGTCTACAAAAAAAGAGACCCAGTACTTC	CASSPTFGAGSTKKETQYF
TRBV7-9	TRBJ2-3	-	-	TGTGCCAGCAGCCTAACAGGGAGCACAGATACGCAGTATTTT	CASSLTGSTDTQYF
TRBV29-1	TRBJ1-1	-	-	TGCAGCGGTCAGATATACACTGAAGCTTTCTTT	CSGQIYTEAFF
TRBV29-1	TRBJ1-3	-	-	TGCAGCGTTGAAGATCTCGGCACAGGTACTGGAAACACCATATATTTT	CSVEDLGTGTGNTIYF
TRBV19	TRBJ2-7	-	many	TGTGCCAGTAGTTCGGGGACACCTGGGGAGCAGTACTTC	CASSSGTPGEQYF
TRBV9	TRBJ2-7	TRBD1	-	TGTGCCAGCAGCGCCCGGGACAGGTACTACGAGCAGTACTTC	CASSARDRYYEQYF
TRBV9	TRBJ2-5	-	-	TGTGCCAGCAGCGTAGGTATAGCGGAAGAGACCCAGTACTTC	CASSVGIAEETQYF
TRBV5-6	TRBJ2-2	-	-	TGTGCCAGCAGCTTGGGACAGAACACCGGGGAGCTGTTTTTT	CASSLGQNTGELFF
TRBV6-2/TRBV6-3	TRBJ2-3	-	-	TGTGCCAGCAGCTCTTTGACTAGGTCGGATACGCAGTATTTT	CASSSLTRSDTQYF
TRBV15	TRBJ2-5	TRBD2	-	TGTGCCACCAGCAGAGATCGGGGAGGGGCCCAGTACTTC	CATSRDRGGAQYF
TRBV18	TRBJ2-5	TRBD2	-	TGTGCCAGCTCACCGAGACTAGCGGATAGTCAAGAGACCCAGTACTTC	CASSPRLADSQETQYF
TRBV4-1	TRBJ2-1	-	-	TGCGCCAGCAGCCAAGATTACCCTAGCAGGTACAATGAGCAGTTCTTC	CASSQDYPSRYNEQFF
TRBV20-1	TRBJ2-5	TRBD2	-	TGCAGTGCTAGTTCAGGGACTAGCGGGCGAGAGACCCAGTACTTC	CSASSGTSGRETQYF
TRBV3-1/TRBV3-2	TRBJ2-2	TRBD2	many	TGTGCCAGCAGCCGTGGGACTAGCGACACCGGGGAGCTGTTTTTT	CASSRGTSDTGELFF
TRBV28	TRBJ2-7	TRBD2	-	TGTGCCAGCAGTGAGCTGGGGCAGCGGGAGGGGTACGAGCAGTACTTC	CASSELGQREGYEQYF
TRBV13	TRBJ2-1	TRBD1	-	TGTGCCAGCAGCTCTTATGGGACAGAGGATTTTAGGCAGCAGTTCTTC	CASSSYGTEDFRQQFF
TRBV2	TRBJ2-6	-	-	TGTGCCAGCAGCGCACAGGGTTCTGGGGCCAACGTCCTGACTTTC	CASSAQGSGANVLTF
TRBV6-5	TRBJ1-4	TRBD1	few	TGTGCCAGCAGCCGGGACAGGGGCGAGTTTGAAAAACTGTTTTTT	CASSRDRGEFEKLFF
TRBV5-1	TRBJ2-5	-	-	TGCGCCAGCACCGAAGGGGATAGAGAGACCCAGTACTTC	CASTEGDRETQYF
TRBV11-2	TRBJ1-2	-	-	TGTGCCAGCAGCCCCCAGACAGTTAACTATGGCTACACCTTC	CASSPQTVNYGYTF
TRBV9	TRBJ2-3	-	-	TGTGCCAGCAGCGTAGCAGTCGGAGGCACAGATACGCAGTATTTT	CASSVAVGGTDTQYF
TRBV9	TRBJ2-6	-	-	TGTGCCAGCAGCGTCCCTTCTGGGGCCAACGTCCTGACTTTC	CASSVPSGANVLTF
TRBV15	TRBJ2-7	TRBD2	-	TGTGCCACCAGCAGAGATGATAGCGGGACCTACGAGCAGTACTTC	CATSRDDSGTYEQYF
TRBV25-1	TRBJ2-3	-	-	TGTGCCAGCATATACCCTGACGGGTTCACAGATACGCAGTATTTT	CASIYPDGFTDTQYF
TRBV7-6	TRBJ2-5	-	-	TGTGCCAGCAGCTTAGCCGGCGGTCAAGAGACCCAGTACTTC	CASSLAGGQETQYF
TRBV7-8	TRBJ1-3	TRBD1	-	TGTGCCAGCAGCCCGGGACAGGGAGGAAACACCATATATTTT	CASSPGQGGNTIYF
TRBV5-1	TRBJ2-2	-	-	TGCGCCAGCAGCTGGACAGAAAACACCGGGGAGCTGTTTTTT	CASSWTENTGELFF
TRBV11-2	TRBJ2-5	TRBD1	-	TGTGCCAGCAGCTTAGATTTCGGACAGGGCAGGGCCCAGTACTTC	CASSLDFGQGRAQYF
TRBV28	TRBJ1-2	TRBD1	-	TGTGCCAGCAGTTTATTGAGGACAGGGGGCTCTAACTATGGCTACACCTTC	CASSLLRTGGSNYGYTF
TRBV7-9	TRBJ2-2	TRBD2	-	TGTGCCAGCAGCTTTCGGACTAGCGGGAGAGGGGAGCTGTTTTTT	CASSFRTSGRGELFF
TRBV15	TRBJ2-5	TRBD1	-	TGTGCCACCAGCAGAAATACAGGGGGCCGGGAGACCCAGTACTTC	CATSRNTGGRETQYF
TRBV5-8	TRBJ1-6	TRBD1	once	TGTGCCAGCAGCCCGACAGGGGGCAGGTCCTATAATTCACCCCTCCACTTT	CASSPTGGRSYNSPLHF
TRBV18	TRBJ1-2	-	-	TGTGCCAGCTCACCTGTTCCGGGACTCTCTAACTATGGCTACACCTTC	CASSPVPGLSNYGYTF
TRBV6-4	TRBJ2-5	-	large	TGTGCCAGCGCCCCCCGGGTTCAAGAGACCCAGTACTTC	CASAPRVQETQYF
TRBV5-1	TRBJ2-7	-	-	TGCGCCAGCAGCTTGGCCAGCGGAAGCTCCTACGAGCAGTACTTC	CASSLASGSSYEQYF
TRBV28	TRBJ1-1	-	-	TGTGCCAGCAGTGCAAAAGGGGTTGAAGCTTTCTTT	CASSAKGVEAFF
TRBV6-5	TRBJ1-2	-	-	TGTGCCAGCAGTACCGACAGGCTAGCTAACTATGGCTACACCTTC	CASSTDRLANYGYTF
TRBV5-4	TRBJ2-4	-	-	TGTGCCAGCGGAGATCAGGGGTCGTCCAAAAACATTCAGTACTTC	CASGDQGSSKNIQYF
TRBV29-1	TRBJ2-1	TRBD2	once	TGCAGCGTTGAAGGCCTAGCGGAGCGACTTCTCTACAATGAGCAGTTCTTC	CSVEGLAERLLYNEQFF
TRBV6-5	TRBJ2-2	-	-	TGTGCCAGCCAGCGATGGGGGGACACCGGGGAGCTGTTTTTT	CASQRWGDTGELFF
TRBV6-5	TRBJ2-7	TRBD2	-	TGTGCCAGCAGTCTTTGGTCAACGGGAGGAGATGAGCAGTACTTC	CASSLWSTGGDEQYF
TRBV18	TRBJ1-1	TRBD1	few	TGTGCCAGCTCACCAGGTGAGGGACAGGGTAAACGGTGGAACACTGAAGCTTTCTTT	CASSPGEGQGKRWNTEAFF
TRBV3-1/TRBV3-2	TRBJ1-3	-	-	TGTGCCAGCAGCCAAGATACAGGGTACGGTCGTGGAAACACCATATATTTT	CASSQDTGYGRGNTIYF
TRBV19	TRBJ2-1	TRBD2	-	TGTGCCAGTACTCAACTAGCGGGAGGCCTGGGTGAGCAGTTCTTC	CASTQLAGGLGEQFF